This T cell receptor beta chain stems from a study of OX40 agonist ivuxolimab in advanced cancers. The germline gives CDR1 MNHEY, CDR2 SMNVEV (reference sequence). The ends were cut back, 2 bases at V and 9 bases at J, with 11 bases in the middle. The CDR3 has 13 residues. Clones were read by immunoSEQ multiplex PCR, and TCRdb kept only the in-frame ones, dropping some. This table holds approximately 22,000 clones, 75% to 85% found once. In this sample, this clone turned up once. The rearrangement joins TRBV27 to TRBJ1-5; perhaps TRBD1 as D (5 bases). The receptor comes from an adult with an advanced solid tumor such as melanoma, head and neck, liver or kidney cancer. Sample: CD4+ or CD8+ T cells sorted from blood, taken in a trial of the OX40 agonist ivuxolimab. The CDR3: CASSLGRARPQHF. In nucleotides, the CDR3 is TGTGCCAGCAGTTTAGGCAGGGCACGGCCCCAGCATTTT.